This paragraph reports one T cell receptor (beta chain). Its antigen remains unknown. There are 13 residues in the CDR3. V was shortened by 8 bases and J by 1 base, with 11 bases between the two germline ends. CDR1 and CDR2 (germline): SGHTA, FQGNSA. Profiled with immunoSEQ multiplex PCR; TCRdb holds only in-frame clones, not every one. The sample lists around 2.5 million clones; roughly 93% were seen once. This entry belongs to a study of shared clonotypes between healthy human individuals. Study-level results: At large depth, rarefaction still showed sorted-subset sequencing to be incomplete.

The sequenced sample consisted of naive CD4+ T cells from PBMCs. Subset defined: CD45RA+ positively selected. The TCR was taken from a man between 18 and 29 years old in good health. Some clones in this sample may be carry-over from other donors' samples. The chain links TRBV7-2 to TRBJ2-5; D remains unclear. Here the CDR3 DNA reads TGTGCCAGCGGCCTGGGTAGCCAAGAGACCCAGTACTTC. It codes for CASGLGSQETQYF.